This TCR beta chain was retrieved from a study of blood T cell repertoires in COVID-19. Across the whole study: Samples taken during acute and convalescent COVID-19 were collected in the United States, Italy and Spain.

Per the study methods: Reference gene primer amplification gave nucleated cell count estimates. Produced via immunoSEQ multiplex PCR; TCRdb's table is partial and in-frame only. The D gene and trimming were derived from the DNA, and the V and J assignments and clone size from that table. Among around 700,000 clones listed, more than 80% were seen once. V was pared by 3 bases and J by 6 bases, with 11 bases between. The CDR3 is 13 residues long. Germline CDR1 reads LNHDA; CDR2 reads SQIVND (reference sequence). The TCR sequence derives from a woman under 30 with acute or convalescent COVID-19. The chain couples TRBV19 to TRBJ1-1; D is perhaps TRBD1 (5 bases). The material sequenced was peripheral blood. CDR3 coding DNA: TGTGCCAGTAGTATTGGGGGGACTTCTGAAGCTTTCTTT. It encodes CASSIGGTSEAFF.